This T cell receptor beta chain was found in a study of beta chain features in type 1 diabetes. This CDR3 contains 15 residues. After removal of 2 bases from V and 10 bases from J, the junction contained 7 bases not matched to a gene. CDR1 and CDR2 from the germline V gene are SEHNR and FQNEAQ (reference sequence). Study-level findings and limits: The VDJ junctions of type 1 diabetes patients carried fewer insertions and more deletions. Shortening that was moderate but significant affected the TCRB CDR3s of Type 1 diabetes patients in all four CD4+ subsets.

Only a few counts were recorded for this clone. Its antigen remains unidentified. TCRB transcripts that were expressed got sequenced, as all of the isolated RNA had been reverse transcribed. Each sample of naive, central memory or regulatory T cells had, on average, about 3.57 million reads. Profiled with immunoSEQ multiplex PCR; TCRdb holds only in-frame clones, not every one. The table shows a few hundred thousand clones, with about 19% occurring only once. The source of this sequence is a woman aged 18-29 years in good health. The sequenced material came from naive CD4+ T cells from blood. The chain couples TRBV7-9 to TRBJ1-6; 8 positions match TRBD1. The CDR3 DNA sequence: TGTGCCAGCAGCTTAATGCAGGGGGCCCGATCACCCCTCCACTTT. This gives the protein CASSLMQGARSPLHF. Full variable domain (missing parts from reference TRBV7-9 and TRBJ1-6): DTGVSQNPRHKITKRGQNVTFRCDPISEHNRLYWYRQTLGQGPEFLTYFQNEAQLEKSRLLSDRFSAERPKGSFSTLEIQRTEQGDSAMYLCASSLMQGARSPLHFGNGTRLTVT.